This T cell receptor (beta chain) was found in a study of spatial heterogeneity in lung cancer. About the study: Donors were 72 untreated early-stage non-small cell lung cancer patients. Study findings and constraints: Ubiquitous expanded tumor TCRs appeared in blood more at resection than follow-up.

TCRdb fed the 5' RACE reads into MiXCR, producing one record per CDR3 protein. The sample lists roughly 45,000 distinct CDR3 sequences; about 23% were seen once. Remarks on this clonotype: Antigen: not known.

The CDR3 length is 13 residues. Trimming stripped 5 bases from V and 9 bases from J, with 13 bases between. Time point specified: blood at routine non-recurrence follow-up after resection. In each case, whole RNA from tumor, nontumor lung or frozen PBMC was sequenced unsorted. The chain uses TRBV12-3 or TRBV12-4 and TRBJ2-2; D uncertain. The sequences come from PBMCs, collected at follow-up. This TCR was recovered from a female donor with early-stage non-small cell lung cancer. The CDR3, as DNA: TGTGCCAGCAGTCTCAACGGCCTGTGGGAGCTGTTTTTT. Amino acids: CASSLNGLWELFF.